These T cell receptor beta chains were read from a single sample in a study of cytomegalovirus exposure and HLA in healthy donors. Only in-frame clones appear in the TCRdb table, and some are missing; sequencing was by immunoSEQ multiplex PCR. Of 120,000 or so clones in the sample, around 83% were seen once. Sequenced input: PBMCs. These TCRs come from a human donor in good health. Each CDR3 is given with its conserved first and last residue. Fields, in order: D gene, clone size, J gene, V gene, CDR3 protein, CDR3 DNA. A D gene is named only where the DNA matches it firmly. Some rows have no size entry. The others give once, few or many, or a class for an expanded clone.

>NA|NA|TRBJ2-1|TRBV10-1
CASRFLLNPSYNEQFF
TGCGCCAGCAGGTTTCTCTTAAATCCCTCCTACAATGAGCAGTTCTTC
>TRBD1|few|TRBJ1-4|TRBV13
CASRTGGVEKLFF
TGTGCCAGCAGGACAGGGGGGGTTGAAAAACTGTTTTTT
>NA|NA|TRBJ2-1|TRBV9
CASQGGGGGGNNEQFF
TGTGCCAGCCAAGGGGGTGGGGGCGGGGGCAACAATGAGCAGTTCTTC
>NA|NA|TRBJ2-5|TRBV9
CASSASETQYF
TGTGCCAGCAGCGCCTCAGAGACCCAGTACTTC
>NA|NA|TRBJ1-1|TRBV7-8
CASSQTPAGSTEAFF
TGTGCCAGCAGCCAAACACCTGCGGGGTCCACTGAAGCTTTCTTT
>TRBD1|NA|TRBJ2-7|TRBV27
CASSLGTGKSYEQYF
TGTGCCAGCAGTTTAGGGACAGGGAAATCTTACGAGCAGTACTTC
>NA|NA|TRBJ1-5|TRBV11-2
CASSLEWSQNNQPQHF
TGTGCCAGCAGCTTAGAGTGGTCGCAGAACAATCAGCCCCAGCATTTT
>NA|NA|TRBJ2-3|TRBV7-8
CASSLVLGQGQDTQYF
TGTGCCAGCAGCTTAGTCTTAGGGCAGGGGCAAGATACGCAGTATTTT
>TRBD2|NA|TRBJ2-1|TRBV4-2
CASSPQRGGWDEQFF
TGTGCCAGCAGCCCTCAGCGGGGGGGCTGGGATGAGCAGTTCTTC
>TRBD1|few|TRBJ1-1|TRBV7-9
CASSQMSGQYSFF
TGTGCCAGCAGCCAAATGTCGGGACAGTACTCTTTCTTT
>NA|once|TRBJ1-1|TRBV11-2
CASSLLLFEAFF
TGTGCCAGCAGCTTATTATTGTTTGAAGCTTTCTTT